A single sample is the source of the 5 T cell receptor beta chains below, sequenced in a study of blood T cell repertoires in COVID-19. Profiled with immunoSEQ multiplex PCR; TCRdb holds only in-frame clones, not every one. The table shows roughly 330,000 clones, with around four fifths occurring only once. The sequenced material came from peripheral blood. Receptors were obtained from a woman aged 45-65 years with acute or convalescent COVID-19.

CDR3 protein: CASSLSVNTEAFF. CDR3 coding DNA: TGCGCCAGCAGCTTGAGCGTGAACACTGAAGCTTTCTTT. The chain is built from TRBV5-1 and TRBJ1-1; no reliable D call. The CDR3 runs 13 residues. V was pared by 1 base and J by 0 bases, with 4 bases between. Per germline, CDR1 SGHRS and CDR2 YFSETQ.

The chain is built from TRBV19 and TRBJ2-6; no clear D gene. This CDR3 contains 14 residues. In germline, CDR1 is LNHDA, CDR2 SQIVND (reference sequence). V was cut by 5 bases and J by 4 bases, with 9 bases left in between. Here the CDR3 reads CASSQEAGANVLTF. In DNA, the CDR3 is TGTGCCAGTAGTCAGGAAGCCGGGGCCAACGTCCTGACTTTC. Looking up the rest from reference TRBV19 and TRBJ2-6 gives the full variable domain: DGGITQSPKYLFRKEGQNVTLSCEQNLNHDAMYWYRQDPGQGLRLIYYSQIVNDFQKGDIAEGYSVSREKKESFPLTVTSAQKNPTAFYLCASSQEAGANVLTFGAGSRLTVL.

The chain carries TRBV28 and TRBJ2-1; D call uncertain. In germline, CDR1 is MDHEN, CDR2 SYDVKM. The CDR3 loop spans 13 amino acids. V was shortened by 3 bases and J by 5 bases, with 8 bases between the two germline ends. CDR3 in DNA: TGTGCCAGCAGTTTGCGACAACACAATGAGCAGTTCTTC. Translation gives CASSLRQHNEQFF.

This rearrangement joins TRBV6-1 to TRBJ1-5; D call uncertain. Trimming shortened V by 3 bases and J by 4 bases, and 13 bases separated the two germline ends. CDR1 and CDR2 (germline): MNHNS, SASEGT. The CDR3 loop spans 15 amino acids. Here the CDR3 DNA reads TGTGCCAGCAGTGACGAGAGCCATCTTAATCAGCCCCAGCATTTT. This encodes CASSDESHLNQPQHF.

This chain joins TRBV4-3 and TRBJ2-7; D is undetermined. CDR3 length: 12 amino acids. V was clipped by 0 bases and J by 9 bases, with 9 bases between them. From germline, CDR1 is LGHNA and CDR2 YSLEER. The CDR3 sequence is CASSQDGEAQYF. In DNA, the CDR3 is TGCGCCAGCAGCCAAGATGGTGAGGCGCAGTACTTC.